This T cell receptor (beta chain) is from a study of Tregs in tolerant kidney transplant recipients. Of note for this clone: The antigen remains undetermined. The read ends 3 residues before the CDR3 terminus; that terminus is restored from the germline J gene.

Germline-derived CDR1 and CDR2 are SSHAT and FNYEAQ (reference sequence). The V end lost 5 bases, the J end lost 2 bases, and 10 bases lay between the germline ends. This CDR3 region has 14 residues. Whole-study results and caveats: Findings come from small patient numbers and require larger validation. Changing PCR primers prevented nucleotide comparison between some patients' samples. Tregs expanded with activated donor B cells seemed most donor-specific.

Clones were read by immunoSEQ multiplex PCR, and TCRdb kept only the in-frame ones, dropping some. This sample contains about 52,000 clones. The V call is TRBV7-7, the J call TRBJ1-3; D gene unclear. This specimen was CD4+ T cells from blood, taken before the transplant. This receptor was identified in a human donor who received a combined kidney and bone marrow transplant. The sequenced CDR3 bases are TGTGCCAGCAGCCCTACGTCTACTGGAAACACC. It is translated as CASSPTSTGNT. The whole CDR3 region reads CASSPTSTGNTIYF.